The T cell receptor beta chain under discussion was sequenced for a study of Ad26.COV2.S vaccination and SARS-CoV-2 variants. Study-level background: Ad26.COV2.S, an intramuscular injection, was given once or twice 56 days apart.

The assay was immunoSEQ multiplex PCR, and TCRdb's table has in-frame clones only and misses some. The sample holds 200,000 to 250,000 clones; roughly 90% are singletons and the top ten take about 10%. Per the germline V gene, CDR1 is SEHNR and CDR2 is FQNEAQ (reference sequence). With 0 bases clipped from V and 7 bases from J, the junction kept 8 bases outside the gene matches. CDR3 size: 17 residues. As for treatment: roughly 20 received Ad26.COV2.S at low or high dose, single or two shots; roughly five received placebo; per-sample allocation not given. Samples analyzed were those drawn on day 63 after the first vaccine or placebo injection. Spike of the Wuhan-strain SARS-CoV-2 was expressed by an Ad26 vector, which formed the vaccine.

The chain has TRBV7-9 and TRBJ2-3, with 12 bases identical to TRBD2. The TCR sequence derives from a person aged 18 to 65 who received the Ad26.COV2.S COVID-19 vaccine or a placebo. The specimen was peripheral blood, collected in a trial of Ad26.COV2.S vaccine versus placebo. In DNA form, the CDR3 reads TGTGCCAGCAGCTTAGCCCTAGGACTAGCGGGGAAAAATACGCAGTATTTT. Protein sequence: CASSLALGLAGKNTQYF.